This T cell receptor (beta chain) was observed in a study of shared clonotypes between healthy human individuals. V was clipped by 4 bases and J by 1 base, with 16 bases between them. This CDR3 is 16 amino acids long. Looked up from germline, CDR1 is SGHRS and CDR2 is YFSETQ. Using immunoSEQ multiplex PCR, the repertoire was profiled, and TCRdb retains in-frame clones only, with some absent. The table records over 2 million clones, 85% to 95% of them present only once. Study donors comprised healthy, HIV-negative adults devoid of recent acute infection or vaccination. The origin of this receptor is a man aged 18 to 29 in good health. Some clones in this sample may be carry-over from other donors' samples. V usage is TRBV5-1 and J usage is TRBJ2-3, with D maybe TRBD2 (5 bases). Specimen: naive CD4+ T cells from PBMCs. Subset reported: CD45RA+ positively selected. Written as DNA, the CDR3 is TGCGCCAGCAGCAAAACGGCGGGTGGGGGCACAGATACGCAGTATTTT. Its translation is CASSKTAGGGTDTQYF.